The clone carrying this T cell receptor (beta chain) came up a few times. Adults of Caucasian background living in Nashville, Tennessee made up all donors. These data are taken from a study of shared clonotypes between healthy human individuals. The CDR3 contains 16 residues. Per germline, CDR1 MNHEY and CDR2 SMNVEV (reference sequence). The V gene end was trimmed by 3 bases and the J gene end by 8 bases; junction bases not matched to a gene: 13. Sequenced by immunoSEQ multiplex PCR; TCRdb stores in-frame clones only, minus some. This sample has under 1,100,000 clones; 75% occur once, and the top ten carry approximately 1.5%.

The receptor was isolated from a man younger than 35 in good health. Source material: memory CD4+ T cells sorted from blood. Subset here: CD45RA-negative fraction. This rearrangement joins TRBV27 to TRBJ2-7; 10 bases line up with TRBD1. CDR3 sequence: CASSLTSGTGVYKQYF. The DNA of the CDR3 is TGTGCCAGCAGTTTGACCTCCGGGACAGGGGTCTATAAGCAGTACTTC.